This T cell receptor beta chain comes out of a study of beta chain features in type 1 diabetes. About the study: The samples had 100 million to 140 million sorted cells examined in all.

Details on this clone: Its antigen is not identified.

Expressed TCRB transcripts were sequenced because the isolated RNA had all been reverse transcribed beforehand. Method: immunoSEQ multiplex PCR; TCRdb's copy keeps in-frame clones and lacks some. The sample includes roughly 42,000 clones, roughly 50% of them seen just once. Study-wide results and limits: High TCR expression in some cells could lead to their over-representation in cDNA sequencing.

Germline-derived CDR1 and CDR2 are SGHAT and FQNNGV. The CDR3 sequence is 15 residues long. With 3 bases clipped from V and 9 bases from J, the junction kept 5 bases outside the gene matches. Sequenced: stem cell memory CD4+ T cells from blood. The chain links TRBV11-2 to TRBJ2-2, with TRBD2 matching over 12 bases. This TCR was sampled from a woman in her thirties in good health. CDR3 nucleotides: TGTGCCAGCAGCTTTCCTAGCGGGAGGGCCCGGGAGCTGTTTTTT. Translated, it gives CASSFPSGRARELFF.